Listed below are T cell receptor beta chains from one sample, sequenced in a study of cytomegalovirus exposure and HLA in healthy donors. TCRdb's table, derived via immunoSEQ multiplex PCR, lists solely in-frame clones and lacks some. The repertoire holds 85,000 to 130,000 clones, with 60% to 80% as singletons. Sequencing used PBMCs. All receptors derive from a female donor in good health and CMV-seronegative. The CDR3 runs from the conserved cysteine through the conserved F or W. A D gene is named only where the DNA matches it firmly. The size entry is marked missing in some rows and otherwise reads once, few, many or a size class.

clone size	V gene	J gene	D gene	CDR3 DNA	CDR3 protein
NA	TRBV11-2	TRBJ2-2	TRBD2	TGTGCCAGCAGCTGGGGACTAGCGGGAGGAGCCGGCACCGGGGAGCTGTTTTTT	CASSWGLAGGAGTGELFF
NA	TRBV7-2	TRBJ2-1	NA	TGTGCCAGCAGCCGGGTCTATATCGATGAGCAGTTCTTC	CASSRVYIDEQFF
few	TRBV4-1	TRBJ2-7	TRBD2	TGCGCCATCAGGAGAGGCAAGGGACTAGCGTGCTACGAGCAGTACTTC	CAIRRGKGLACYEQYF
NA	TRBV11-2	TRBJ2-7	NA	TGTGCCAGCAGCCCCTCCCTGGACGGCCGGGAGGAGCAGTACTTC	CASSPSLDGREEQYF
NA	TRBV5-1	TRBJ1-1	NA	TGCGCCAGCAGCAGGAGGGGGGGTATCGACACTGAAGCTTTCTTT	CASSRRGGIDTEAFF
few	TRBV14	TRBJ2-3	TRBD1	TGTGCCAGCAGCCAACAGGGACAGGGTCTGGGAGATACGCAGTATTTT	CASSQQGQGLGDTQYF
NA	TRBV7-2	TRBJ1-5	NA	TGTGCCAGCAGTCCTTCTCGTGGACAAAGTAGCAATCAGCCCCAGCATTTT	CASSPSRGQSSNQPQHF
NA	TRBV5-1	TRBJ2-1	TRBD2	TGCGCCAGCAGCGGGGCGGGAGGGCCGAGTAATGAGCAGTTCTTC	CASSGAGGPSNEQFF
NA	TRBV7-2	TRBJ2-3	NA	TGTGCCAGCAGCTTAGGGGGACTCCGAGCAAGGAATACGCAGTATTTT	CASSLGGLRARNTQYF
NA	TRBV6-6	TRBJ1-4	NA	TGTGCCAGCAGGCGGGGGGGTTCAACTAATGAAAAACTGTTTTTT	CASRRGGSTNEKLFF
few	TRBV7-9	TRBJ2-1	NA	TGTGCCAGCAGCCCTGCAACCGGGGGCTCCTACAATGAGCAGTTCTTC	CASSPATGGSYNEQFF
NA	TRBV18	TRBJ2-2	TRBD1	TGTGCCAGCTCACAGGGGACAGGGGAACACACCGGGGAGCTGTTTTTT	CASSQGTGEHTGELFF
NA	TRBV11-2	TRBJ2-7	TRBD1	TGTGCCAGCAGCTTATCCGAGACAGGGAACCACGAGCAGTACTTC	CASSLSETGNHEQYF
NA	TRBV19	TRBJ1-4	NA	TGTGCCAGTAGTATAGGACGGGTTATCGGTGAAAAACTGTTTTTT	CASSIGRVIGEKLFF
NA	TRBV27	TRBJ1-1	NA	TGTGCCAGCAGTGGCCCCGCGGGAGGAGCTTTCTTT	CASSGPAGGAFF
NA	TRBV7-2	TRBJ2-1	TRBD2	TGTGCCAGCAGCTTATCTGCGGGAGGGCCTTTCAATGAGCAGTTCTTC	CASSLSAGGPFNEQFF